A single sample gave rise to the 19 T cell receptor beta chains below, sequenced in a study of control samples from healthy donors and cancer patients. Libraries were prepared by immunoSEQ multiplex PCR; TCRdb keeps only in-frame clonotypes and omits some of them. The sample shows tens of thousands of clones, 94% of them seen only once. The sample comprised blood. Receptors were obtained from a man between 25 and 39 years old in good health.

The CDR3, as DNA: TGTGCCAGCTCACCACTGGGGGTGAACACTGAAGCTTTCTTT. Encoded protein: CASSPLGVNTEAFF. This chain uses TRBV18 with TRBJ1-1; D might be TRBD1 (5 bases). Germline assignment: CDR1 KGHSH and CDR2 LQKENI. The CDR3 contains 14 residues. Trimming left V 1 base short and J 0 bases short, with 6 bases between. Variable domain in full (rest from reference TRBV18 and TRBJ1-1): NAGVMQNPRHLVRRRGQEARLRCSPMKGHSHVYWYRQLPEEGLKFMVYLQKENIIDESGMPKERFSAEFPKEGPSILRIQQVVRGDSAAYFCASSPLGVNTEAFFGQGTRLTVV.

The sample holds a few counts of this clone. The rearrangement joins TRBV5-1 to TRBJ2-7; D is perhaps TRBD2 (5 bases). Per germline, CDR1 SGHRS and CDR2 YFSETQ. CDR3 length equals 15 residues. Trimming took 4 bases from V and 5 from J, leaving 19 bases between them. The CDR3: CASSPGALGGNEQYF. In nucleotides, the CDR3 is TGCGCCAGCAGCCCAGGAGCCCTCGGAGGTAACGAGCAGTACTTC.

V usage is TRBV7-9 and J usage is TRBJ2-7; either TRBD1 or TRBD2 may supply D (5 bases each). In germline, CDR1 is SEHNR, CDR2 FQNEAQ (reference sequence). V was cut by 4 bases and J by 3 bases, with 16 bases left in between. The CDR3 consists of 15 residues. CDR3 sequence reads: CASSSLGLADYEQYF. CDR3 coding DNA: TGTGCCAGCAGCTCATTGGGGCTAGCAGACTACGAGCAGTACTTC.

J is TRBJ1-4 and V is TRBV6-2 or TRBV6-3; no definite D call. Trimming left V 2 bases short and J 5 bases short, with 6 bases between. Germline V gene lookup returns CDR1 MNHEY and CDR2 SVGEGT. CDR3 length equals 13 residues. The chain's CDR3 is CASSYIQNEKLFF. CDR3 sequence (DNA): TGTGCCAGCAGTTACATCCAGAATGAAAAACTGTTTTTT.

This clone is a singleton in its sample. The gene calls are TRBV3-1 (or the pseudogene TRBV3-2) and TRBJ2-7; tentative D call: TRBD2 (6 bases). Germline loops: CDR1 LGHDT, CDR2 YNNKEL (reference sequence). V gave up 4 bases and J gave up 4 bases, with 20 bases separating them. The CDR3 sequence is 16 residues long. This CDR3 is CASSPRPGEGLYEQYF. CDR3 coding DNA: TGTGCCAGCAGCCCACGTCCTGGTGAGGGACTTTACGAGCAGTACTTC.

The chain joins TRBV27 to TRBJ1-6; weak D call: TRBD1 (5 bases). The CDR3 sequence is 15 residues long. Trimming shortened V by 3 bases and J by 6 bases, and 12 bases separated the two germline ends. Germline CDR1 and CDR2: MNHEY and SMNVEV (reference sequence). CDR3 coding DNA: TGTGCCAGCAGTTTTGGAGGGGCGGGTAATTCACCCCTCCACTTT. This translates into CASSFGGAGNSPLHF.

The V and J genes are TRBV5-4 and TRBJ1-6; D unclear. The V end was cut by 2 bases, the J end by 0 bases, with 12 bases between. Germline V gene sequence: CDR1 SGHNT, CDR2 YYREEE (reference sequence). This CDR3 has 17 residues. The CDR3 loop reads CASSFKPASSYNSPLHF. The CDR3 DNA follows: TGTGCCAGCAGCTTCAAACCCGCTAGCTCCTATAATTCACCCCTCCACTTT.

The V and J genes are TRBV4-3 and TRBJ2-1; 7 bases are a match to TRBD1. Germline assignment: CDR1 LGHNA and CDR2 YSLEER. CDR3 length: 16 amino acids. Trimming at V came to 1 base and at J to 6 bases, leaving 9 bases not matched to a gene. Written as DNA, the CDR3 is TGCGCCAGCAGCCAAGCGATAGACAGGGTGGCCAATGAGCAGTTCTTC. This gives the protein CASSQAIDRVANEQFF.

The V and J genes are TRBV6-5 and TRBJ2-7; a possible D gene is TRBD1 (5 bases). V shed 0 bases and J shed 6 bases, with 6 bases lying between them. This CDR3 is built from 12 residues. Per the germline V gene, CDR1 is MNHEY and CDR2 is SVGAGI. The CDR3: CASSYSRGEQYF. The CDR3 coding sequence is TGTGCCAGCAGTTACTCAAGGGGCGAGCAGTACTTC.

The genes are TRBV7-9 and TRBJ1-2, with 8 bases aligning to TRBD1. Trimming cost V 1 base and J 4 bases; bases outside gene matches: 2. The CDR3 sequence is 14 residues long. Germline assignment: CDR1 SEHNR and CDR2 FQNEAQ (reference sequence). The CDR3 sequence: CASSLGTGTYGYTF. In DNA form, the CDR3 reads TGTGCCAGCAGCTTAGGGACAGGGACCTATGGCTACACCTTC.

The genes are TRBV10-3 and TRBJ1-1; a weak D match, TRBD1 (5 bases). In germline, CDR1 is ENHRY, CDR2 SYGVKD. The CDR3 is 15 residues long. V lost 6 bases and J lost 2, with 16 bases in between. The CDR3 DNA follows: TGTGCCATCAGCTCAGGGTCACGACTTAACACTGAAGCTTTCTTT. Protein product: CAISSGSRLNTEAFF.

This clone came up once. The chain carries TRBV2 and TRBJ2-3; D unresolved. V lost 4 bases, J lost 4 bases, and 12 bases lay in between. CDR1 SNHLY and CDR2 FYNNEI come from the germline V gene. The CDR3 runs 14 residues. Here the CDR3 DNA reads TGTGCCAGCAGTGTGGATCCGGGTCCAGATACGCAGTATTTT. It translates to CASSVDPGPDTQYF.

J is TRBJ1-6 and V is TRBV27; D is possibly TRBD1 (5 bases). Between the trimmed V and J ends, which lost 7 bases and 1 base, there was a span of 8 bases. CDR1 is MNHEY, CDR2 SMNVEV, per germline (reference sequence). This CDR3 contains 14 residues. CDR3 nucleotide sequence: TGTGCCAGCAAACGGGGGTCCTATAATTCACCCCTCCACTTT. Its translation: CASKRGSYNSPLHF.

V usage is TRBV6-4 and J usage is TRBJ2-1; D tentatively reads TRBD1 or TRBD2 (5 bases each). V lost 4 bases to trimming and J lost 7 bases, with 11 bases between them. CDR3 length: 13 amino acids. Germline CDR1 and CDR2: MRHNA and SNTAGT. Here the CDR3 reads CASSVGEKNEQFF. CDR3 DNA: TGTGCCAGCAGTGTGGGGGAGAAGAATGAGCAGTTCTTC.

This clone was detected only a few times. The chain uses TRBV10-1 and TRBJ2-5, with 12 bases identical to TRBD1. Losses at the gene ends were 4 bases for V and 4 bases for J; bases not matched to a gene: 10. This CDR3 is built from 17 residues. Germline V gives CDR1 WNHNN, CDR2 SYGVQD (reference sequence). In DNA form, the CDR3 reads TGCGCCAGCAGTGTGGGGACAGGGGGCGCGCTGTCAGAGACCCAGTACTTC. Translated, it gives CASSVGTGGALSETQYF.

The rearrangement links TRBV11-2 to TRBJ1-2; 7 bases align to TRBD1. The germline gives CDR1 SGHAT, CDR2 FQNNGV. The V and J ends lost 3 bases and 8 bases, in that order; junction bases with no gene match: 3. This CDR3 region has 12 residues. CDR3 nucleotide sequence: TGTGCCAGCAGCTTGACAGGGTCCGGCTACACCTTC. Translation gives CASSLTGSGYTF.

CDR3 amino acids: CASSSRRAENTGELFF. In DNA, the CDR3 is TGTGCCAGCAGCTCACGACGGGCCGAGAACACCGGGGAGCTGTTTTTT. The chain uses TRBV9 and TRBJ2-2, with unresolved D. Germline V gene lookup returns CDR1 SGDLS and CDR2 YYNGEE. V lost 4 bases and J 1 base, leaving 14 bases between the germline ends. CDR3 length: 16 amino acids.

This clone has a single count. The chain uses TRBV1 and TRBJ1-2; TRBD1, as called in the table, went unchecked against the DNA. TRBV1 is a known pseudogene. This CDR3 region has 18 residues. The CDR3 loop reads CTSSRRRPGHGSNYGYTF. In DNA, the CDR3 is TGCACCAGCAGCCGACGACGCCCGGGACATGGATCTAACTATGGCTACACCTTC.

The V and J genes are TRBV19 and TRBJ2-7; TRBD1 matches 9 bases. This CDR3 comprises 14 residues. Unmatched junction bases numbered 6, after V lost 5 bases and J lost 4 bases. CDR1 LNHDA and CDR2 SQIVND come from the germline V gene (reference sequence). The CDR3 region is CASSPRDRAYEQYF. CDR3 coding DNA: TGTGCCAGTAGTCCAAGGGACAGGGCTTACGAGCAGTACTTC.